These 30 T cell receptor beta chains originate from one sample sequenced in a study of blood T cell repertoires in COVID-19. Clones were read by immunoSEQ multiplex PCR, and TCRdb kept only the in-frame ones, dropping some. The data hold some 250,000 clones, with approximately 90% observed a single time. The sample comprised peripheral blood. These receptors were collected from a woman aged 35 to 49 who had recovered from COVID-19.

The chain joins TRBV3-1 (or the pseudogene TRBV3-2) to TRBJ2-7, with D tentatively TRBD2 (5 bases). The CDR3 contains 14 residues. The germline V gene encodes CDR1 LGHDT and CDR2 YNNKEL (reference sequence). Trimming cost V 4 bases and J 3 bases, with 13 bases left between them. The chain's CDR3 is CASSPRPGIYEQYF. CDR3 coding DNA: TGTGCCAGCAGCCCCCGCCCGGGGATCTACGAGCAGTACTTC.

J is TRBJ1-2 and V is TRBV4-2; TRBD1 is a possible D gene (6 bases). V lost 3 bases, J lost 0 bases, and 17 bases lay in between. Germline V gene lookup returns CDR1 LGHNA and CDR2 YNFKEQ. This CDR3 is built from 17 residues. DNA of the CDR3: TGTGCCAGCAGCCAGCCCCCCGGGGGGCGGTCTAACTATGGCTACACCTTC. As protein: CASSQPPGGRSNYGYTF.

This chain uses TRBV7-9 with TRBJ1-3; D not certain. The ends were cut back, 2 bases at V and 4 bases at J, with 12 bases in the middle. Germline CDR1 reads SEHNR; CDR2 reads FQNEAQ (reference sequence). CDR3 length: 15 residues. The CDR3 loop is CASSLYDSEGNTIYF. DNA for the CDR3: TGTGCCAGCAGCTTATACGATAGCGAGGGAAACACCATATATTTT.

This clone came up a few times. CDR3 loop: CASSSQGRAGELFF. CDR3 nucleotide sequence: TGTGCCAGCAGCTCTCAGGGGCGGGCCGGGGAGCTGTTTTTT. V and J are TRBV7-3 and TRBJ2-2; D possibly corresponds to TRBD1 (6 bases). Germline V CDR1 and CDR2: SGHTA, FQGTGA. The CDR3 extends over 14 amino acids. V was pared by 4 bases and J by 6 bases, with 12 bases between.

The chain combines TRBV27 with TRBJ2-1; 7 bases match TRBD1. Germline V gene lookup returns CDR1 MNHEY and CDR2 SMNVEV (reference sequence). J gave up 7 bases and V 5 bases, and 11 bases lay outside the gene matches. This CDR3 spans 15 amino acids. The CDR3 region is CASSPGTALGNEQFF. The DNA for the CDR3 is TGTGCCAGCAGTCCCGGGACAGCCCTGGGGAATGAGCAGTTCTTC.

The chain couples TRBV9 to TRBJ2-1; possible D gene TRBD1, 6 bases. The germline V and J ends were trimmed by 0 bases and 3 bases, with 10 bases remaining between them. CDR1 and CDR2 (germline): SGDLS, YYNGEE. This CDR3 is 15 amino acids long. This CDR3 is CASSVGQGHYNEQFF. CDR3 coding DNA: TGTGCCAGCAGCGTAGGCCAGGGGCACTACAATGAGCAGTTCTTC.

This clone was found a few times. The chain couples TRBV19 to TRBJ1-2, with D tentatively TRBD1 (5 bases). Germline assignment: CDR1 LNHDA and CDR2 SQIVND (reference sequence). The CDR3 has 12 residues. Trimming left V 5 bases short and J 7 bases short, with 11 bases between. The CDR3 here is CASSPQGPGYTF. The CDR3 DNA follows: TGTGCCAGTAGTCCCCAGGGTCCTGGCTACACCTTC.

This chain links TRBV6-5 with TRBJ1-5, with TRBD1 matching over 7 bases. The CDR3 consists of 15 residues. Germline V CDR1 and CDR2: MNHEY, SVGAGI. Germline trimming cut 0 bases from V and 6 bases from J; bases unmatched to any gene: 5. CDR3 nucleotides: TGTGCCAGCAGTTACTCAGGGGGCGCGGGTCAGCCCCAGCATTTT. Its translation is CASSYSGGAGQPQHF.

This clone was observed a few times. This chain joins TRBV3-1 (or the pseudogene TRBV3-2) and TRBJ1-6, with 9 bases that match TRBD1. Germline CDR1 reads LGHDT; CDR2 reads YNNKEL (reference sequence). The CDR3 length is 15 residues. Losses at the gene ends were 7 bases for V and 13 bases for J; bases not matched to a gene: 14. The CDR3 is CASTTGQGREGPLHF. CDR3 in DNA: TGTGCCAGCACCACGGGACAGGGTAGGGAGGGGCCCCTCCACTTT.

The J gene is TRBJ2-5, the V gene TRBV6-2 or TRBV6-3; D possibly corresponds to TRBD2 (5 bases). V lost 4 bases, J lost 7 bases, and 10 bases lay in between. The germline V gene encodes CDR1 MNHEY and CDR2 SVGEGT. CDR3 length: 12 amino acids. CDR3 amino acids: CASSLAPGTQYF. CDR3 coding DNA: TGTGCCAGCAGTTTAGCGCCGGGGACCCAGTACTTC.

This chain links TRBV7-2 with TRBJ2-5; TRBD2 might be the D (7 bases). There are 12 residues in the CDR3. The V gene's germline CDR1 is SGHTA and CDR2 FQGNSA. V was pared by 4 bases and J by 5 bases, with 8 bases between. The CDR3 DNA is TGTGCCAGCAGCTGGGGGGGCGAGACCCAGTACTTC. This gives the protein CASSWGGETQYF. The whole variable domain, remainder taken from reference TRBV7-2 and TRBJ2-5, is GAGVSQSPSNKVTEKGKDVELRCDPISGHTALYWYRQSLGQGLEFLIYFQGNSAPDKSGLPSDRFSAERTGGSVSTLTIQRTQQEDSAVYLCASSWGGETQYFGPGTRLLVL.

The chain's CDR3 is CASSPQGDSNQPQHF. The CDR3 coding sequence is TGTGCCAGTAGTCCCCAGGGGGACTCGAATCAGCCCCAGCATTTT. V and J are TRBV19 and TRBJ1-5; TRBD1 matches at 7 bases. The J segment lost 4 bases and the V segment lost 5 bases, leaving 8 bases of the junction unmatched. This CDR3 has 15 residues. The germline V gene has CDR1 LNHDA and CDR2 SQIVND (reference sequence).

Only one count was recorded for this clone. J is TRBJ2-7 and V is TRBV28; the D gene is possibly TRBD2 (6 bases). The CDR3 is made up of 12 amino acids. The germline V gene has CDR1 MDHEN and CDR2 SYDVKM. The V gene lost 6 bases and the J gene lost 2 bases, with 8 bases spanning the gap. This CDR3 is CASSAGPYEQYV. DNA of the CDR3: TGTGCCAGCAGCGCGGGACCCTACGAGCAGTACGTC.

The CDR3 nucleotides read TGTGCCATCAGTGAGCCCGGGAGGGAGACCGGGGAGCTGTTTTTT. Translating it yields CAISEPGRETGELFF. The V gene is TRBV10-3, the J gene TRBJ2-2; 8 bases are shared with TRBD2. The germline CDR1 and CDR2 sequences are ENHRY and SYGVKD. V trimming: 2 bases; J trimming: 5 bases; junction bases outside the gene matches: 4. The CDR3 is 15 amino acids.

The CDR3 here is CASTVGGPYGYTF. The CDR3 region has the DNA TGCGCCAGCACCGTGGGGGGGCCCTATGGCTACACCTTC. This chain joins TRBV5-1 and TRBJ1-2; tentative D call: TRBD1 (6 bases). V dropped 6 bases and J dropped 4 bases, with 13 bases sitting between them. This CDR3 is built from 13 residues. Germline V CDR1 and CDR2: SGHRS, YFSETQ.

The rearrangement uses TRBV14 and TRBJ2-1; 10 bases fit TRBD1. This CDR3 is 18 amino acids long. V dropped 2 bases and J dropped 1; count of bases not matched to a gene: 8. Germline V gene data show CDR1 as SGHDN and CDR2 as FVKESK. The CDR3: CASSQPKDRGESYNEQFF. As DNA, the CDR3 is TGTGCCAGCAGCCAACCGAAGGACAGGGGGGAATCCTACAATGAGCAGTTCTTC.

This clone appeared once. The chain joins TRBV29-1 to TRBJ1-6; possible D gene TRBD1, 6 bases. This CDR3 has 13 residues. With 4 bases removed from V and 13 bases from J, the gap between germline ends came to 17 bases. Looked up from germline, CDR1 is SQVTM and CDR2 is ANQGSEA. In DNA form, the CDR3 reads TGCAGCGTTGGACAGGACAATTCGTCGCCCCTCCACTTT. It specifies CSVGQDNSSPLHF.

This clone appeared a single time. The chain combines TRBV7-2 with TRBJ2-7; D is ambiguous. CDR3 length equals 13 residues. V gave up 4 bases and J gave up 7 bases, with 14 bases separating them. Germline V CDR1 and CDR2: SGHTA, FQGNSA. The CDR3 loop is CASSSTSGWEQYF. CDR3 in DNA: TGTGCCAGCAGCTCAACCTCTGGCTGGGAGCAGTACTTC. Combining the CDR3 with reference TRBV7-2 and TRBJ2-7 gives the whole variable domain GAGVSQSPSNKVTEKGKDVELRCDPISGHTALYWYRQSLGQGLEFLIYFQGNSAPDKSGLPSDRFSAERTGGSVSTLTIQRTQQEDSAVYLCASSSTSGWEQYFGPGTRLTVT.

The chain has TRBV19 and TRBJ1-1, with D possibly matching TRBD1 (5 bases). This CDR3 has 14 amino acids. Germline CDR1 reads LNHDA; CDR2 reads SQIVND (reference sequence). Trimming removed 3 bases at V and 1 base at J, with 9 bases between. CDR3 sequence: CASSMGQENTEAFF. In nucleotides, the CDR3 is TGTGCCAGTAGTATGGGGCAGGAGAACACTGAAGCTTTCTTT.

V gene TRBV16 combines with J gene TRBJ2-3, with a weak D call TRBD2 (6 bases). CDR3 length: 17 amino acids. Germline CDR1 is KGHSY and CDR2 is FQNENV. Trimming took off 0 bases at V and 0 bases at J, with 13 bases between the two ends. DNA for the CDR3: TGTGCCAGCAGCCAATCGGGACTGGGGCCTAGCACAGATACGCAGTATTTT. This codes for CASSQSGLGPSTDTQYF.

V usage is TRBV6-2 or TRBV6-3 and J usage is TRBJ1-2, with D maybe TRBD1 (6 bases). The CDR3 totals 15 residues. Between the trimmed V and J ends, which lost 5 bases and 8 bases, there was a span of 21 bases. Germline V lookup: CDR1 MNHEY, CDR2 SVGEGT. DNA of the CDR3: TGTGCCAGCAGTCAACACCAATCCCCGACAGGCGGCTACACCTTC. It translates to CASSQHQSPTGGYTF.

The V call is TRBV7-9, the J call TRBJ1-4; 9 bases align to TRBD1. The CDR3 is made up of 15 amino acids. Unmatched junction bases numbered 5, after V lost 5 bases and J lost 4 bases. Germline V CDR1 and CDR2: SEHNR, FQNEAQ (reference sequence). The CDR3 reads CASSPRTGVNEKLFF. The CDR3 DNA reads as TGTGCCAGCAGCCCCCGGACAGGGGTTAATGAAAAACTGTTTTTT.

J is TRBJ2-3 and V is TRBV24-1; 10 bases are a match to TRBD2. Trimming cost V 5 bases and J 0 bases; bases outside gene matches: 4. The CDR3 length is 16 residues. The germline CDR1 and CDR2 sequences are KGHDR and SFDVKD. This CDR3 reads CATSGGSGRSTDTQYF. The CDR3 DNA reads TGTGCCACCAGTGGGGGTAGCGGGAGGAGCACAGATACGCAGTATTTT.

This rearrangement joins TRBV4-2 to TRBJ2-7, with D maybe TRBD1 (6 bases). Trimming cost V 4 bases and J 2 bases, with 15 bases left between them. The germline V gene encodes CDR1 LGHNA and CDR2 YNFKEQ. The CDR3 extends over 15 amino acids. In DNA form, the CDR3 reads TGTGCCAGCAGCCCAGGGGACGGACCAACCTACGAGCAGTACTTC. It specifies CASSPGDGPTYEQYF.

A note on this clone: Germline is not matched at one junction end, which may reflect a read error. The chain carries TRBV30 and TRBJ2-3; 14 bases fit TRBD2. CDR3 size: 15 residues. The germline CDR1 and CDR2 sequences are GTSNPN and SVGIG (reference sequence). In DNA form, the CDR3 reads TGCGCTATATGGACTAGCGGGAGGCTCACAGATACGCAGTATTTT. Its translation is CAIWTSGRLTDTQYF.

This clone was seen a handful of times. The chain's CDR3 is CASSIGRLVPDTQYF. The DNA for the CDR3 is TGTGCCAGTAGTATAGGGCGGCTAGTACCGGATACGCAGTATTTT. V gene TRBV19 combines with J gene TRBJ2-3; D remains unclear. CDR3 length: 15 residues. CDR1 and CDR2 (germline): LNHDA, SQIVND (reference sequence). V shed 1 base and J shed 6 bases, with 14 bases lying between them.

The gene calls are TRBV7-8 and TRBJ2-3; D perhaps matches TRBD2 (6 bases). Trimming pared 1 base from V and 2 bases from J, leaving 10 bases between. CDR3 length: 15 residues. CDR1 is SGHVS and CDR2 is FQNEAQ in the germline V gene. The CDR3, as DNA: TGTGCCAGCAGCTTAGTCGCGGGATCCACAGATACGCAGTATTTT. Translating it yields CASSLVAGSTDTQYF.

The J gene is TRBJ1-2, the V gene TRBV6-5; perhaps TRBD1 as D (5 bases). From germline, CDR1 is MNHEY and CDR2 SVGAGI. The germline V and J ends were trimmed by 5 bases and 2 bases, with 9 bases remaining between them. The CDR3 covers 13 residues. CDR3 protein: CASSRGTNYGYTF. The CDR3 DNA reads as TGTGCCAGCAGTAGGGGCACCAACTATGGCTACACCTTC.

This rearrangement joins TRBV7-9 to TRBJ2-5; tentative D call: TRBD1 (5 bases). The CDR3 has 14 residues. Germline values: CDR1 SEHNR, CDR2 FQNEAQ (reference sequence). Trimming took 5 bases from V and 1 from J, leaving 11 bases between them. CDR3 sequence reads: CASSPGAPQETQYF. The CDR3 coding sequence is TGTGCCAGCAGCCCTGGGGCACCCCAAGAGACCCAGTACTTC.

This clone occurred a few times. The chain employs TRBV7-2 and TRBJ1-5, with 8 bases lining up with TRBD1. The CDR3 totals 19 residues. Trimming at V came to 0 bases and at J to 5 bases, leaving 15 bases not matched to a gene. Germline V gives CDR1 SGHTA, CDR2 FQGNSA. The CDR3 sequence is CASSLARFSDRERHQPQHF. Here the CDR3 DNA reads TGTGCCAGCAGCTTAGCGCGTTTTTCGGACAGGGAAAGGCATCAGCCCCAGCATTTT.